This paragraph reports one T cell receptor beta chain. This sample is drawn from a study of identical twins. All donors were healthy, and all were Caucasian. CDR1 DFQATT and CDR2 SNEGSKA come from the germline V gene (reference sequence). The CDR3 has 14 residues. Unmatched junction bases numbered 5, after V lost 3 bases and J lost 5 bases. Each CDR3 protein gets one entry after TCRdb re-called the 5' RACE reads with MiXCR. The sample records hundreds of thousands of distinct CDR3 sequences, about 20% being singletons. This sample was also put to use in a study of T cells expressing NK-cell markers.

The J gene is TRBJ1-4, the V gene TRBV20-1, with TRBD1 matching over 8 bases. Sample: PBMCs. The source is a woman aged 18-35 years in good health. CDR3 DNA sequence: TGCAGTGCTAGGCCAAGGACAGGGAATGAAAAACTGTTTTTT. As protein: CSARPRTGNEKLFF.